The clone carrying this T cell receptor (beta chain) was observed once. The CDR3 spans 16 residues. The germline V gene encodes CDR1 GTSNPN and CDR2 SVGIG (reference sequence). With 2 bases removed from V and 1 base from J, the gap between germline ends came to 17 bases. This record belongs to a study of control samples from healthy donors and cancer patients. This table comes from immunoSEQ multiplex PCR, and its TCRdb copy is limited to in-frame clones, with some not included. The sample contains 85,000 to 100,000 clones, 85% to 95% of which appear only once. V and J are TRBV30 and TRBJ1-2, with D perhaps matching TRBD1 (5 bases). The receptor comes from a man between 18 and 29 years old in good health. Sequenced input: blood. This CDR3 is CAWSKRPGGGNYGYTF. The CDR3 DNA reads as TGTGCCTGGAGTAAGCGCCCCGGGGGAGGTAACTATGGCTACACCTTC. Full variable domain (rest looked up from reference TRBV30 and TRBJ1-2): SQTIHQWPATLVQPVGSPLSLECTVEGTSNPNLYWYRQAAGRGLQLLFYSVGIGQISSEVPQNLSASRPQDRQFILSSKKLLLSDSGFYLCAWSKRPGGGNYGYTFGSGTRLTVV.